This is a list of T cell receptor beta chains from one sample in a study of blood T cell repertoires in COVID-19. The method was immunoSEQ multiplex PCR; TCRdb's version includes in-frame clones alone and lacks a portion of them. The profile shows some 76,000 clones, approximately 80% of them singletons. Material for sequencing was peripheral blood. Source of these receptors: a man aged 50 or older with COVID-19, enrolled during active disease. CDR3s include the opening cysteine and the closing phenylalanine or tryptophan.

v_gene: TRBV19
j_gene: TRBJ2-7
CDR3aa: CASGRDREHEQYF

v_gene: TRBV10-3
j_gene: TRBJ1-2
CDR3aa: CAIARDRQIVGYTF

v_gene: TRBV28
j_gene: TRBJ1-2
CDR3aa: CASREQATYGYTF

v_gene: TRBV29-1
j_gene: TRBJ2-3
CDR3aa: CSVRRGSTDTQYF

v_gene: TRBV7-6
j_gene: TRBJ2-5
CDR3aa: CASSLASGALGETQYF

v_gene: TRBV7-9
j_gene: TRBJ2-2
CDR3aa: CASSPQLVPGELFF

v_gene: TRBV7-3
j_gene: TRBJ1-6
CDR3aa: CASSRQGGNNSPLHF

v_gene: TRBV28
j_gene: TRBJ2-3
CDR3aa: CASSFRGIGPDTQYF

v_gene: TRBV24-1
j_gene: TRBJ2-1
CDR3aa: CATGQGHGEHNEQFF

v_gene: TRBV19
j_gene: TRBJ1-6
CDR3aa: CASKTGSAYNSPLHF

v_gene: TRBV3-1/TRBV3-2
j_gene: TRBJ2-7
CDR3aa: CASSQDFGTSDGPYF

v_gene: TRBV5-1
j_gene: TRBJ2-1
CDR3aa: CASSSGLASYNEQFF

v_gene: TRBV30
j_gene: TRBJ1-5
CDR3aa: CASSLGNQPQHF

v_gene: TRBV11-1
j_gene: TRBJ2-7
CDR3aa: CASSPWVGQGDYEQYF

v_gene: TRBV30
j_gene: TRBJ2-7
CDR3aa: CAWRFNRESYEQYF

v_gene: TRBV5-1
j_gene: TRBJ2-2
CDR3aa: CASSTRRYRAGTGELFF

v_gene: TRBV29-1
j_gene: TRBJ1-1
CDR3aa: CSVEEGGTRKAFF

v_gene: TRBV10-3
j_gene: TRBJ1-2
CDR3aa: CAISENGEGSGYTF

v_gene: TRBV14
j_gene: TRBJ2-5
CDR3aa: CASSQGDRVRRTQYF

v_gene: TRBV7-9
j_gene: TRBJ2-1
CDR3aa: CASSPAGDEQFF

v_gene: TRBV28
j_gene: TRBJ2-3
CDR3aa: CASSLSGNTDTQYF

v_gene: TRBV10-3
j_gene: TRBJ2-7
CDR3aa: CAISRDRAAKEQYF

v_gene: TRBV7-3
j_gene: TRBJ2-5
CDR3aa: CASRPSGSETQYF

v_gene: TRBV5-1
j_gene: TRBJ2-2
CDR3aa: CASSLGQGDTGELFF

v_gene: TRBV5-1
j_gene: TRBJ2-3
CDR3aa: CASSLIAGGPTDTQYF

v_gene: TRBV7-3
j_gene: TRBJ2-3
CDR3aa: CASSLSVTNTDTQYF

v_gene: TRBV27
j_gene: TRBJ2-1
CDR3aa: CASKWREDVNEQFF

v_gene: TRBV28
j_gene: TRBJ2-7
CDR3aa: CASSSLGLADFSYEQYF

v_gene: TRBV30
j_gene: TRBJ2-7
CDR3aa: CAGGQGGTYEQYF

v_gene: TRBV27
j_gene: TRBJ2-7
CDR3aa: CASSFRQGATYEQYF

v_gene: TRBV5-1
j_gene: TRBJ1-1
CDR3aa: CASSFDRNTEAFF

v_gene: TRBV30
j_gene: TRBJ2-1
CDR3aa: CAWSFGQNGGDEQFF